This TCR beta chain was sequenced for a study of T cell repertoires in cytomegalovirus infection. The wider study: Selected CMV epitopes included recently identified HLA-C-restricted ones as well as well-studied HLA-B-restricted ones. Public TCR beta signatures provided an indication of both CMV infection and a matching HLA type. Study-wide findings and caveats: Carriers of CMV and the relevant HLA type were discriminated by public TCR beta frequency. HLA-C-restricted CMV clonotypes gave the most frequent clonotype in two of eight donors.

The CDR3 consists of 13 residues. Per germline, CDR1 LGHNA and CDR2 YSLEER. Trimming cost V 1 base and J 6 bases, with 7 bases left between them. From the reads, TCRdb called clonotypes with MiXCR, one entry per CDR3 protein. The sample holds around 300,000 distinct CDR3 sequences, 20% to 25% seen once. A few counts support this clonotype. The antigen is undetermined. The sample was cultured PBMCs, taken from culture after CMV antigen stimulation. The chain is built from TRBV4-3 and TRBJ2-1, with D unresolved. This receptor was identified in a human donor in good health (CMV status not recorded). Some clones in this sample may be carry-over from other donors' samples. The CDR3 DNA is TGCGCCAGCAGCCAAGTCCCGCGCAATGAGCAGTTCTTC. It codes for CASSQVPRNEQFF.